The 8 T cell receptor beta chains below were found in one sample sequenced in a study of T cell responses to AZD1222 COVID-19 vaccine. This table comes from immunoSEQ multiplex PCR, and its TCRdb copy is limited to in-frame clones, with some not included. The sample lists 100,000 to 150,000 clones, roughly 92% occurring once. The source material was peripheral blood, sampled on day 0 of AZD1222 vaccination. Receptors were obtained from an adult in good health.

The V and J genes are TRBV11-2 and TRBJ2-1; TRBD2 might be the D (6 bases). Germline CDR1 and CDR2: SGHAT and FQNNGV. This CDR3 comprises 14 residues. Deletions cut 7 bases from V and 8 bases from J, with 18 bases between. CDR3 bases: TGTGCCAGCACCCTAGGGACTGGCTATTATGAGCAGTTCTTC. This encodes CASTLGTGYYEQFF.

The chain uses TRBV27 and TRBJ1-1; the D is unclear. CDR1 is MNHEY, CDR2 SMNVEV, per germline (reference sequence). Deletions cut 3 bases from V and 6 bases from J, with 5 bases between. The CDR3 length is 11 residues. DNA for the CDR3: TGTGCCAGCAGTTTGGGGTCTGAAGCTTTCTTT. Amino acid sequence: CASSLGSEAFF.

The chain has TRBV7-2 and TRBJ2-3; 9 bases match TRBD2. Germline CDR1 and CDR2: SGHTA and FQGNSA. V shed 3 bases, J shed 2 bases, and the junction held 6 bases outside the gene matches. The CDR3 spans 16 residues. The CDR3 region is CASSLRGGAPTDTQYF. The CDR3, as DNA: TGTGCCAGCAGCTTGCGCGGGGGGGCTCCCACAGATACGCAGTATTTT.

The V and J genes are TRBV28 and TRBJ1-1; D unresolved. Trimming pared 3 bases from V and 5 bases from J, leaving 7 bases between. Germline CDR1 is MDHEN and CDR2 is SYDVKM. The CDR3 has 12 residues. The CDR3 reads CASSLVRTEAFF. CDR3 in DNA: TGTGCCAGCAGTTTGGTGAGGACTGAAGCTTTCTTT.

The chain recombines TRBV19 with TRBJ1-1, with 7 bases aligning to TRBD1. The V segment lost 5 bases and the J segment 3 bases; nucleotides outside the gene matches: 9. This CDR3 has 15 amino acids. Germline assignment: CDR1 LNHDA and CDR2 SQIVND (reference sequence). In DNA, the CDR3 is TGTGCCAGTAGTGCCCCGACAGGGAGGGACACTGAAGCTTTCTTT. Its protein is CASSAPTGRDTEAFF.

J is TRBJ2-7 and V is TRBV11-3; TRBD2 might be the D (5 bases). The CDR3 length is 13 residues. The V and J ends lost 2 bases and 3 bases respectively, with 8 bases between them. Germline V gene sequence: CDR1 SGHNT, CDR2 YENEEA. The CDR3, as DNA: TGTGCCAGCAGCTTAAAGGGAGACTACGAGCAGTACTTC. Protein: CASSLKGDYEQYF.

The chain recombines TRBV7-3 with TRBJ2-1; D is uncertain. V dropped 5 bases and J dropped 8 bases, with 22 bases sitting between them. CDR1 is SGHTA and CDR2 is FQGTGA in the germline V gene. This CDR3 has 16 residues. The CDR3 bases are TGTGCCAGCAGCAAGATTACCCGCGCAGCCGGAGATGAGCAGTTCTTC. This gives the protein CASSKITRAAGDEQFF.

A note on this clone: The same CDR3 arises from other DNA sequences in this sample as well. CDR3: CAWSRVNTEAFF. The CDR3 coding sequence is TGTGCCTGGAGTAGAGTTAACACTGAAGCTTTCTTT. The chain links TRBV30 to TRBJ1-1, with D hard to call. Germline assignment: CDR1 GTSNPN and CDR2 SVGIG (reference sequence). V was cut by 2 bases and J by 2 bases, with 6 bases left in between. This CDR3 region has 12 residues.